What follows are 29 T cell receptor beta chains derived from one specimen sequenced in a study of blood T cell repertoires in COVID-19 (dated by TCRdb to about 2020). Library creation used the immunoSEQ multiplex PCR assay. TCRdb stores this immuneACCESS table with in-frame sequences only. Part of the clones is absent; in the studies checked, under half of the shortfall reflects unresolved V genes, and no reason is known for the rest. For this sample there are roughly 150,000 clones; 87% appear just once. The ten top clones hold less than 6.5% of the sample. Sequencing was done on a sample of peripheral blood. The receptors were sampled from a human donor in a cohort sampled during active COVID-19.

The chain has TRBV24-1 and TRBJ2-1; TRBD2 is a possible D gene (5 bases). Germline-derived CDR1 and CDR2 are KGHDR and SFDVKD. Trimming pared 0 bases from V and 9 bases from J, leaving 14 bases between. The CDR3 has 15 residues. CDR3 residues: CATSDLQRGRSEQFF. CDR3 nucleotides: TGTGCCACCAGTGATTTGCAAAGAGGGCGGAGTGAGCAGTTCTTC.

V usage is TRBV7-9 and J usage is TRBJ1-4, with TRBD1 identical over 10 bases. Germline CDR1 SEHNR, CDR2 FQNEAQ (reference sequence). Trimming cost V 0 bases and J 7 bases; bases outside gene matches: 2. This CDR3 spans 15 amino acids. CDR3 residues: CASSLARTGGEKLFF. DNA of the CDR3: TGTGCCAGCAGCTTAGCGAGGACAGGGGGTGAAAAACTGTTTTTT.

The chain couples TRBV4-2 to TRBJ1-2; 7 positions agree with TRBD1. The CDR3 is 16 residues long. Trimming at V came to 1 base and at J to 8 bases, leaving 13 bases not matched to a gene. The V gene's germline CDR1 is LGHNA and CDR2 YNFKEQ. Here the CDR3 reads CASSQGDGQAHRGYTF. The CDR3 DNA sequence: TGTGCCAGCAGCCAAGGGGATGGACAGGCGCACAGGGGCTACACCTTC.

V usage is TRBV18 and J usage is TRBJ1-1, with D unclear. Germline V gene sequence: CDR1 KGHSH, CDR2 LQKENI. V lost 6 bases and J 1 base, leaving 9 bases between the germline ends. The CDR3 totals 13 residues. The CDR3 sequence is CASSLGANTEAFF. The CDR3 region has the DNA TGTGCCAGCTCCCTAGGAGCGAACACTGAAGCTTTCTTT.

J is TRBJ2-3 and V is TRBV5-1; 14 positions agree with TRBD2. Losses at the gene ends were 0 bases for V and 4 bases for J; bases not matched to a gene: 1. The CDR3 length is 16 residues. Germline V gene data show CDR1 as SGHRS and CDR2 as YFSETQ. The CDR3, as DNA: TGCGCCAGCAGCTTGGAGACTAGCGGGAGGGCAGATACGCAGTATTTT. Translating it yields CASSLETSGRADTQYF. Variable domain in full (rest from reference TRBV5-1 and TRBJ2-3): KAGVTQTPRYLIKTRGQQVTLSCSPISGHRSVSWYQQTPGQGLQFLFEYFSETQRNKGNFPGRFSGRQFSNSRSEMNVSTLELGDSALYLCASSLETSGRADTQYFGPGTRLTVL.

V gene TRBV7-9 combines with J gene TRBJ2-7; 8 nucleotides agree with TRBD1. Per the germline V gene, CDR1 is SEHNR and CDR2 is FQNEAQ (reference sequence). The CDR3 consists of 11 residues. The CDR3, as DNA: TGTGCTTCCGACAGGGGCTACGAGCAGTACTTC. It yields the protein CASDRGYEQYF.

This chain joins TRBV7-3 and TRBJ2-7; TRBD2 matches 7 bases. Unmatched junction bases numbered 12, after V lost 5 bases and J lost 5 bases. From germline, CDR1 is SGHTA and CDR2 FQGTGA. This CDR3 spans 15 amino acids. Here the CDR3 reads CASSPISGLINEQYF. In DNA, the CDR3 is TGTGCCAGCAGCCCGATTAGCGGGTTGATTAACGAGCAGTACTTC.

The rearrangement links TRBV10-3 to TRBJ2-1; 12 nucleotides agree with TRBD2. The CDR3 extends over 15 amino acids. V lost 4 bases and J lost 4; bases outside the gene matches: 2. Germline V gene lookup returns CDR1 ENHRY and CDR2 SYGVKD. The CDR3 sequence: CAISVTSGGYNEQFF. The CDR3 nucleotides read TGTGCCATCAGTGTAACTAGCGGGGGGTACAATGAGCAGTTCTTC.

V gene TRBV30 combines with J gene TRBJ1-2; maybe TRBD1 (5 bases). The germline CDR1 and CDR2 sequences are GTSNPN and SVGIG (reference sequence). The CDR3 runs 16 residues. V was shortened by 3 bases and J by 8 bases, with 25 bases between the two germline ends. Here the CDR3 reads CAWRRGRSPAGPGYTF. CDR3 DNA: TGTGCCTGGAGGCGGGGTCGTTCCCCTGCAGGGCCAGGCTACACCTTC.

V and J are TRBV12-3 or TRBV12-4 and TRBJ1-1; TRBD1 might be the D (5 bases). CDR3 length equals 11 residues. The CDR3 loop is CAAAGGTEAFF. The CDR3 DNA reads as TGTGCAGCCGCGGGGGGGACTGAAGCTTTCTTT.

The rearrangement links TRBV27 to TRBJ2-7; 11 bases line up with TRBD2. The length of the CDR3 is 15 residues. The germline V gene encodes CDR1 MNHEY and CDR2 SMNVEV (reference sequence). V dropped 5 bases and J dropped 0; count of bases not matched to a gene: 3. This CDR3 is CASSAGLADSYEQYF. The DNA for the CDR3 is TGTGCCAGCAGTGCGGGACTAGCGGACTCCTACGAGCAGTACTTC.

The V call is TRBV11-2, the J call TRBJ2-3, with TRBD2 as a possible D gene (5 bases). The CDR3 length is 15 residues. Germline loops: CDR1 SGHAT, CDR2 FQNNGV. Trimming pared 2 bases from V and 2 bases from J, leaving 11 bases between. CDR3 region: CASSLRHLATDTQYF. CDR3 sequence (DNA): TGTGCCAGCAGCTTAAGACATCTAGCCACAGATACGCAGTATTTT.

The chain carries TRBV10-1 and TRBJ2-7, with 8 bases aligning to TRBD1. The J segment lost 4 bases and the V segment lost 10 bases, leaving 15 bases of the junction unmatched. This CDR3 comprises 15 residues. Germline-derived CDR1 and CDR2 are WNHNN and SYGVQD (reference sequence). The DNA of the CDR3 is TGCGCCACCGGACAGGGCCGCGACCCCGCGTACGAGCAGTACTTC. Protein sequence: CATGQGRDPAYEQYF.

The rearrangement uses TRBV7-2 and TRBJ2-5; D is possibly TRBD2 (5 bases). V was trimmed by 1 base and J by 4 bases, leaving 10 bases between them. The CDR3 has 14 amino acids. Germline-derived CDR1 and CDR2 are SGHTA and FQGNSA. CDR3 amino acids: CASSLGLAGETQYF. DNA for the CDR3: TGTGCCAGCAGCTTAGGCCTGGCGGGAGAGACCCAGTACTTC.

V usage is TRBV10-2 and J usage is TRBJ2-3, with D tentatively TRBD2 (7 bases). Trimming pared 1 base from V and 2 bases from J, leaving 13 bases between. CDR3 length: 16 residues. Germline V lookup: CDR1 WSHSY, CDR2 SAAADI. The chain's CDR3 is CASSEWRGGLTDTQYF. For the CDR3, the DNA is TGCGCCAGCAGTGAGTGGAGGGGGGGCCTCACAGATACGCAGTATTTT.

The chain combines TRBV19 with TRBJ2-2, with 9 nucleotides matching TRBD2. The V segment lost 5 bases and the J segment 6 bases; nucleotides outside the gene matches: 13. The CDR3 contains 17 residues. In germline, CDR1 is LNHDA, CDR2 SQIVND (reference sequence). Here the CDR3 DNA reads TGTGCCAGTAGTTGGGGAGGTAGCGGGGGCCGATCCGGGGAGCTGTTTTTT. Translated: CASSWGGSGGRSGELFF.

This chain links TRBV7-3 with TRBJ2-6; TRBD1 might be the D (6 bases). V shed 5 bases and J shed 3 bases, with 14 bases lying between them. Germline CDR1 is SGHTA and CDR2 is FQGTGA. The CDR3 spans 16 residues. DNA of the CDR3: TGTGCCAGCAGCCAAATTGGGGGCGTTGGGGCCAACGTCCTGACTTTC. This translates into CASSQIGGVGANVLTF.

This rearrangement joins TRBV6-5 to TRBJ1-2; possible D gene TRBD1, 6 bases. CDR1 is MNHEY, CDR2 SVGAGI, per germline. This CDR3 region has 13 residues. Trimming shortened V by 2 bases and J by 3 bases, and 7 bases separated the two germline ends. The CDR3 DNA reads as TGTGCCAGCAGTTACCACAGGGACTATGGCTACACCTTC. Translation: CASSYHRDYGYTF.

The chain combines TRBV7-6 with TRBJ1-2; a possible D gene is TRBD1 (5 bases). Trimming took off 0 bases at V and 6 bases at J, with 14 bases between the two ends. Germline CDR1 reads SGHVS; CDR2 reads FNYEAQ. The CDR3 length is 15 residues. CDR3 sequence: CASSLAGLGEDGYTF. Written as DNA, the CDR3 is TGTGCCAGCAGCTTAGCGGGACTGGGGGAGGATGGCTACACCTTC.

The gene calls are TRBV30 and TRBJ1-1; unclear D gene. The germline gives CDR1 GTSNPN, CDR2 SVGIG (reference sequence). This CDR3 is built from 13 residues. V lost 2 bases, J lost 7 bases, and 14 bases lay in between. CDR3 amino acids: CAWSTPGRSEAFF. The CDR3 DNA reads TGTGCCTGGAGTACACCTGGTCGGAGTGAAGCTTTCTTT.

This sequence joins TRBV7-3 and TRBJ1-2; 10 bases fit TRBD1. In germline, CDR1 is SGHTA, CDR2 FQGTGA. The CDR3 length is 14 residues. Trimming took 8 bases from V and 2 from J; bases not matched to a gene: 5. CDR3 nucleotide sequence: TGTGCCAGCTCCTTGGGACAGGGGAACTATGGCTACACCTTC. Protein product: CASSLGQGNYGYTF.

This chain connects TRBV19 to TRBJ1-6; 8 positions agree with TRBD1. Germline CDR1 reads LNHDA; CDR2 reads SQIVND (reference sequence). The V segment lost 8 bases and the J segment 8 bases; nucleotides outside the gene matches: 8. The CDR3 covers 14 residues. The CDR3 region has the DNA TGTGCCAGTGCGTCGGACAGGGCCTATTCACCCCTCCACTTT. Translation: CASASDRAYSPLHF. The variable domain in full, with the rest retrieved from reference TRBV19 and TRBJ1-6, is DGGITQSPKYLFRKEGQNVTLSCEQNLNHDAMYWYRQDPGQGLRLIYYSQIVNDFQKGDIAEGYSVSREKKESFPLTVTSAQKNPTAFYLCASASDRAYSPLHFGNGTRLTVT.

This rearrangement joins TRBV7-9 to TRBJ2-3, with 8 bases identical to TRBD2. Germline values: CDR1 SEHNR, CDR2 FQNEAQ (reference sequence). After removal of 5 bases from V and 4 bases from J, the junction contained 5 bases not matched to a gene. The CDR3 is 14 amino acids. The CDR3 DNA reads TGTGCCAGCAGCCCGGGACTAGAGGCAGATACGCAGTATTTT. It encodes CASSPGLEADTQYF.

The chain combines TRBV3-1 (or the pseudogene TRBV3-2) with TRBJ2-1, with 14 nucleotides matching TRBD2. J lost 8 bases, V lost 4 bases, and 1 base had no gene match. This CDR3 has 14 residues. The germline V gene encodes CDR1 LGHDT and CDR2 YNNKEL (reference sequence). Written as DNA, the CDR3 is TGTGCCAGCAGCCTGACTAGCGGGGGGGATGAGCAGTTCTTC. It codes for CASSLTSGGDEQFF.

With regard to this clone: Other DNA variants within this sample encode the same CDR3. The V gene is TRBV5-1, the J gene TRBJ1-2; TRBD1 is a possible D gene (5 bases). The CDR3 loop spans 13 amino acids. V shed 2 bases and J shed 4 bases, with 9 bases lying between them. The V gene's germline CDR1 is SGHRS and CDR2 YFSETQ. The CDR3, as DNA: TGCGCCAGCAGCTTAGAAGGGGTCTATGGCTACACCTTC. Translating it yields CASSLEGVYGYTF.

CDR3 DNA: TGTGCCTGGAGAAGAGTATTCGGAAACACCATATATTTT. Its translation is CAWRRVFGNTIYF. V usage is TRBV30 and J usage is TRBJ1-3; D remains ambiguous. V was trimmed by 3 bases and J by 4 bases, leaving 10 bases between them. The CDR3 runs 13 residues. CDR1 and CDR2 (germline): GTSNPN, SVGIG (reference sequence).

CDR3: CASSQGTSGRGPDTQYF. In DNA, the CDR3 is TGTGCCAGCAGCCAAGGGACTAGCGGGAGGGGCCCAGATACGCAGTATTTT. The chain joins TRBV4-2 to TRBJ2-3; 15 positions match TRBD2. This CDR3 is built from 17 residues. CDR1 and CDR2 (germline): LGHNA, YNFKEQ. The junction had 3 bases not matched to a gene; V was cut back by 1 base and J by 4 bases.

The chain recombines TRBV27 with TRBJ2-7, with 7 bases that match TRBD1. CDR1 and CDR2 from the germline V gene are MNHEY and SMNVEV (reference sequence). This CDR3 comprises 14 residues. V lost 6 bases, J lost 2 bases, and 7 bases stayed unmatched. In DNA, the CDR3 is TGTGCCAGCAGAACTCAGACAGGGACCTACGAGCAGTACTTC. This gives the protein CASRTQTGTYEQYF.

This chain joins TRBV29-1 and TRBJ2-1; 7 bases match TRBD1. Germline V gene lookup returns CDR1 SQVTM and CDR2 ANQGSEA. This CDR3 has 16 amino acids. V dropped 0 bases and J dropped 10; count of bases not matched to a gene: 15. For the CDR3, the DNA is TGCAGCGTTGAAGATCTCGAGGGGGCGGCCTTTAACGAGCAGTTCTTC. Translation gives CSVEDLEGAAFNEQFF.